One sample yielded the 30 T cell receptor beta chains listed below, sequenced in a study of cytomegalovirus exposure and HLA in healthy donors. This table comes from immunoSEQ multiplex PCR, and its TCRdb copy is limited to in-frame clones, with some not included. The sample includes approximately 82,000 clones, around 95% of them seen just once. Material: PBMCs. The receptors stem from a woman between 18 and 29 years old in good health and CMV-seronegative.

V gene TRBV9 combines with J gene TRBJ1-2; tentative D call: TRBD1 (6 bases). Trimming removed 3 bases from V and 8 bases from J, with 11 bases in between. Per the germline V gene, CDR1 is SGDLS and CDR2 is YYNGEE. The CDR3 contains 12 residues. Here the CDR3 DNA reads TGTGCCAGCAGCGCCGACAGGAGGGGCTACACCTTC. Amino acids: CASSADRRGYTF.

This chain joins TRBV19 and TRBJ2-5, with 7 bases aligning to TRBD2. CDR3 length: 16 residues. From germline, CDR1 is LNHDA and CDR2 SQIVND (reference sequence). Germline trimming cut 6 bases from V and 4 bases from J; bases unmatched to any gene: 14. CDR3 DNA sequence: TGTGCCAGTAGCCAATTAGCGGGCTTGCCGACAGAGACCCAGTACTTC. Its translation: CASSQLAGLPTETQYF. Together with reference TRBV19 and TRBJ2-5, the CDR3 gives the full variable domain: DGGITQSPKYLFRKEGQNVTLSCEQNLNHDAMYWYRQDPGQGLRLIYYSQIVNDFQKGDIAEGYSVSREKKESFPLTVTSAQKNPTAFYLCASSQLAGLPTETQYFGPGTRLLVL.

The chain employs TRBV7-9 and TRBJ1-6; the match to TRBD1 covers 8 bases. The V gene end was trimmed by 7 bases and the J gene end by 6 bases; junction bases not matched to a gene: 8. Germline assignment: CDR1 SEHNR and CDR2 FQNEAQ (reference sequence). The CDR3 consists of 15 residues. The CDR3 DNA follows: TGTGCCAGCACCAACCCGACAGGGGTTAATTCACCCCTCCACTTT. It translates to CASTNPTGVNSPLHF. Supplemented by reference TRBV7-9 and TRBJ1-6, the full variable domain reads DTGVSQNPRHKITKRGQNVTFRCDPISEHNRLYWYRQTLGQGPEFLTYFQNEAQLEKSRLLSDRFSAERPKGSFSTLEIQRTEQGDSAMYLCASTNPTGVNSPLHFGNGTRLTVT.

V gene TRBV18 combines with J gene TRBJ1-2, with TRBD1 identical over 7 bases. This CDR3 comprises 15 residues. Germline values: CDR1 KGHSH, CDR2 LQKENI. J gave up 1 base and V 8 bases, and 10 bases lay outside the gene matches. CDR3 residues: CASAAYRGFNYGYTF. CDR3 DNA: TGTGCCAGCGCGGCGTACAGGGGATTTAACTATGGCTACACCTTC.

The CDR3: CASSLGMGTGFADTQYF. CDR3 DNA sequence: TGCGCCAGCAGCTTGGGGATGGGGACAGGGTTCGCAGATACGCAGTATTTT. The genes are TRBV5-1 and TRBJ2-3; 9 bases align to TRBD1. V was pared by 0 bases and J by 4 bases, with 9 bases of the junction left unmatched. Germline lookup yields CDR1 SGHRS and CDR2 YFSETQ. This CDR3 is 17 amino acids long.

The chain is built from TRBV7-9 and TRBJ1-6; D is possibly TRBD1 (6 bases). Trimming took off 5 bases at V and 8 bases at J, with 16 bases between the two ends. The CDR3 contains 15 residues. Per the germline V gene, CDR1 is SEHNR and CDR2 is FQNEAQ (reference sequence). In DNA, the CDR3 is TGTGCCAGCAGCATGCTGACAGGACATGATTCACCCCTCCACTTT. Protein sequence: CASSMLTGHDSPLHF.

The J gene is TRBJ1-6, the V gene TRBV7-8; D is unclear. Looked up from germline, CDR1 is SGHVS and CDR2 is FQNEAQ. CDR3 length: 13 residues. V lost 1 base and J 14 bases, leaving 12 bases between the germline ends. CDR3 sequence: CASSLVGGKSLHF. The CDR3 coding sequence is TGTGCCAGCAGCTTAGTTGGCGGGAAATCCCTCCACTTT.

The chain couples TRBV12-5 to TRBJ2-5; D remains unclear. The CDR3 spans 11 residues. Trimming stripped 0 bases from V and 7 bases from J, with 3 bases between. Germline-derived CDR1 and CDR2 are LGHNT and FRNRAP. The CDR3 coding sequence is TGTGCTAGTGGTTTGGTCCGGACCCAGTACTTC. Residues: CASGLVRTQYF.

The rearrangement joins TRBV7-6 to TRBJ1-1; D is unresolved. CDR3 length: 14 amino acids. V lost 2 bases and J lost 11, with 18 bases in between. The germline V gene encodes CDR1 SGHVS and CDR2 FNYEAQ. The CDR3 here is CASSLNSQPSGAFF. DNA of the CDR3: TGTGCCAGCAGCTTAAACTCCCAGCCCTCAGGCGCTTTCTTT.

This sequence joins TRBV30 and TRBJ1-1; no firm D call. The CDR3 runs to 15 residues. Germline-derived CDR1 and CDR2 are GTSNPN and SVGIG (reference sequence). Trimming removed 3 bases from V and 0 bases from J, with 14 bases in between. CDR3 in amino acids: CAWSATATLNTEAFF. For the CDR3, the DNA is TGTGCCTGGAGCGCAACGGCGACATTGAACACTGAAGCTTTCTTT.

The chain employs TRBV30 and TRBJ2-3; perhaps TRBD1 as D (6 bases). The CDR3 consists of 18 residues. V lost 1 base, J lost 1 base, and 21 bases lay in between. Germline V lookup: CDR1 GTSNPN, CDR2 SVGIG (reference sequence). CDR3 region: CAWSGEGDVGVGTDTQYF. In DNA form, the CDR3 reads TGTGCCTGGAGTGGTGAGGGGGACGTGGGAGTGGGCACAGATACGCAGTATTTT.

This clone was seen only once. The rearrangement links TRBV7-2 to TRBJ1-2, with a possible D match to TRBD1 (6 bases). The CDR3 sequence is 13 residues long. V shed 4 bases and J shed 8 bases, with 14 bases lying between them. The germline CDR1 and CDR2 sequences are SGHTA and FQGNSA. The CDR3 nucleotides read TGTGCCAGCAGCTCACAGGGTAGGACGGGCTACACCTTC. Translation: CASSSQGRTGYTF.

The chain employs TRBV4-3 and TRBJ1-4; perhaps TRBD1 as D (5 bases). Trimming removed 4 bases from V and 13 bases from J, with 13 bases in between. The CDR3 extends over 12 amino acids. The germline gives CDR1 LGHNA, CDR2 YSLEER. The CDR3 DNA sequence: TGCGCCAGCAGCCTAAATAGAGACAGACTGTTTTTT. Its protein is CASSLNRDRLFF.

CDR3 sequence: CASSLGQAISGANVLTF. In DNA form, the CDR3 reads TGTGCCAGCAGTTTAGGGCAGGCCATCTCTGGGGCCAACGTCCTGACTTTC. The gene calls are TRBV28 and TRBJ2-6; no firm D call. Germline lookup yields CDR1 MDHEN and CDR2 SYDVKM. The V end was cut by 2 bases, the J end by 0 bases, with 11 bases between. The CDR3 runs to 17 residues.

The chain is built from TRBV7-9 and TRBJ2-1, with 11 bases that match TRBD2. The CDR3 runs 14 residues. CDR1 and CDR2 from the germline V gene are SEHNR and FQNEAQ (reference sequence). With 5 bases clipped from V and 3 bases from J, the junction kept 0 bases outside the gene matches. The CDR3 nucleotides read TGTGCCAGCAGCGGACTAGCGGGCTACAATGAGCAGTTCTTC. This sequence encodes CASSGLAGYNEQFF.

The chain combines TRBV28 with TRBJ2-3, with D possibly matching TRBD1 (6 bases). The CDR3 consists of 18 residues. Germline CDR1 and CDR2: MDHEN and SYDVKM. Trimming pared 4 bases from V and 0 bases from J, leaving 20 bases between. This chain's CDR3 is CASSYKQGLEPSTDTQYF. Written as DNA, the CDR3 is TGTGCCAGCAGTTATAAGCAGGGGCTAGAGCCTAGCACAGATACGCAGTATTTT.

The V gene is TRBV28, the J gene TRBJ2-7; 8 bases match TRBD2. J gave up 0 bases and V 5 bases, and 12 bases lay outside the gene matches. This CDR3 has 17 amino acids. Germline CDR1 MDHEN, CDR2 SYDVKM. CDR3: CASSHPPGLVSSYEQYF. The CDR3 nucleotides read TGTGCCAGCAGTCACCCTCCGGGACTAGTGAGCTCCTACGAGCAGTACTTC.

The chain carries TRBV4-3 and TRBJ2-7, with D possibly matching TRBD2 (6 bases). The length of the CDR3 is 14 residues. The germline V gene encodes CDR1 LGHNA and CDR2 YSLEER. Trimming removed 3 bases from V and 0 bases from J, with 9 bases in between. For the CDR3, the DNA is TGCGCCAGCAGCCAGCTGACTAGCTCCTACGAGCAGTACTTC. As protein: CASSQLTSSYEQYF.

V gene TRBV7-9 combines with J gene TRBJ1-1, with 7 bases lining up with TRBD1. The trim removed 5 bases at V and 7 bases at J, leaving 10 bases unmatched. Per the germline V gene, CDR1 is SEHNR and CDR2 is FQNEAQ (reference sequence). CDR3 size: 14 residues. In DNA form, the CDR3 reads TGTGCCAGCAGCCTAGTACAGGGGACCCTTGAAGCTTTCTTT. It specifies CASSLVQGTLEAFF.

The CDR3 sequence: CASSLSTSGSETQYF. CDR3 nucleotides: TGTGCCAGCAGTTTATCAACTAGCGGGAGTGAGACCCAGTACTTC. The J gene is TRBJ2-5, the V gene TRBV28, with 11 bases aligning to TRBD2. Trimming removed 1 base from V and 5 bases from J; junction bases left unmatched: 3. CDR1 and CDR2 (germline): MDHEN, SYDVKM. The CDR3 contains 15 residues. The whole variable domain, remainder taken from reference TRBV28 and TRBJ2-5, is DVKVTQSSRYLVKRTGEKVFLECVQDMDHENMFWYRQDPGLGLRLIYFSYDVKMKEKGDIPEGYSVSREKKERFSLILESASTNQTSMYLCASSLSTSGSETQYFGPGTRLLVL.

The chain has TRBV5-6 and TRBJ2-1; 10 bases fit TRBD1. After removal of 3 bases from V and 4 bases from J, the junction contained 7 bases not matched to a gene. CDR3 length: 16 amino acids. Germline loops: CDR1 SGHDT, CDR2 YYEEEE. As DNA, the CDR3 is TGTGCCAGCAGCTCTCTAGGGACAGGGGATTACAATGAGCAGTTCTTC. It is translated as CASSSLGTGDYNEQFF.

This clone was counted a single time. As DNA, the CDR3 is TGTGCCAGCTCACCATTGGGAGACACTGAAGCTTTCTTT. Protein: CASSPLGDTEAFF. The rearrangement links TRBV18 to TRBJ1-1; D is undetermined. Trimming stripped 2 bases from V and 3 bases from J, with 7 bases between. This CDR3 comprises 13 residues. CDR1 and CDR2 (germline): KGHSH, LQKENI.

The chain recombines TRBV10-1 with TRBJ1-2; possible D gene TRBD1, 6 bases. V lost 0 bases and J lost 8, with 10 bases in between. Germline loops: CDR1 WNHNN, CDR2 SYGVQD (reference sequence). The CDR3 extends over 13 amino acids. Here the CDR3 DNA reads TGCGCCAGCAGTGAGTCTGGGGGCAGAGGCTACACCTTC. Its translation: CASSESGGRGYTF.

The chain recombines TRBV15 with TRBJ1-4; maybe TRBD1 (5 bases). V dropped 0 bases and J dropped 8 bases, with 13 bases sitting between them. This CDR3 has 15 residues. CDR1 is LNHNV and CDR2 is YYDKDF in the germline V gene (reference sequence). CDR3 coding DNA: TGTGCCACCAGCAGAGATGGCAGGGTGGAGGAAAAACTGTTTTTT. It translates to CATSRDGRVEEKLFF. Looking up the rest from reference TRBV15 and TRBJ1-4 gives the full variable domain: DAMVIQNPRYQVTQFGKPVTLSCSQTLNHNVMYWYQQKSSQAPKLLFHYYDKDFNNEADTPDNFQSRRPNTSFCFLDIRSPGLGDTAMYLCATSRDGRVEEKLFFGSGTQLSVL.

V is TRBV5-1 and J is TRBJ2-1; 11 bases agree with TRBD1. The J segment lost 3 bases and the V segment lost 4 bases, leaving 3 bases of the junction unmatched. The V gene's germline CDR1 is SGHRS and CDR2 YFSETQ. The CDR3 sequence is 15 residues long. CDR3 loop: CASSAGTGGYNEQFF. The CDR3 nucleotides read TGCGCCAGCAGCGCAGGGACAGGGGGCTACAATGAGCAGTTCTTC.

In DNA, the CDR3 is TGTGCCAGCAGCATAAGGCTCCCGGTGACAGTGAACTATGGCTACACCTTC. Translating it yields CASSIRLPVTVNYGYTF. This chain links TRBV28 with TRBJ1-2, with D possibly being TRBD1 (5 bases). The CDR3 covers 17 residues. Germline CDR1 is MDHEN and CDR2 is SYDVKM. Trimming pared 6 bases from V and 2 bases from J, leaving 22 bases between.

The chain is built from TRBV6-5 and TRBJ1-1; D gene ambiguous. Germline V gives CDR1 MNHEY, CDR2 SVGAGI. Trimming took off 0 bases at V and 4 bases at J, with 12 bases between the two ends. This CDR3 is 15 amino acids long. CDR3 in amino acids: CASSYSTLGLTEAFF. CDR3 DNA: TGTGCCAGCAGTTACTCGACTCTTGGCCTCACTGAAGCTTTCTTT.

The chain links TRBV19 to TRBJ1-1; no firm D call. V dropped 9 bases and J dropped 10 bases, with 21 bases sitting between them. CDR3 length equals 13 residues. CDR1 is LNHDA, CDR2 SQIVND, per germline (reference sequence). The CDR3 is CASLEGTMTGAFF. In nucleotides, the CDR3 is TGTGCCAGCTTAGAGGGAACGATGACGGGAGCTTTCTTT. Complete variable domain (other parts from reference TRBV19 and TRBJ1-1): DGGITQSPKYLFRKEGQNVTLSCEQNLNHDAMYWYRQDPGQGLRLIYYSQIVNDFQKGDIAEGYSVSREKKESFPLTVTSAQKNPTAFYLCASLEGTMTGAFFGQGTRLTVV.

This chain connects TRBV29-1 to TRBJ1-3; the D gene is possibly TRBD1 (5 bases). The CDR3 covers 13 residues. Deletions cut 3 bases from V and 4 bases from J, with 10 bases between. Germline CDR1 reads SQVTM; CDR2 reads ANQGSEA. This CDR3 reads CSVDSGPGNTIYF. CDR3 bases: TGCAGCGTTGATTCAGGGCCCGGAAACACCATATATTTT.

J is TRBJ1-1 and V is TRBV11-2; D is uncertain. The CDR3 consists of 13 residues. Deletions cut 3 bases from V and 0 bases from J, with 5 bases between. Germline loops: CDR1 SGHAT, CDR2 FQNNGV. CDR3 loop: CASSLSLNTEAFF. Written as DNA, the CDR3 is TGTGCCAGCAGCTTGTCCTTGAACACTGAAGCTTTCTTT.